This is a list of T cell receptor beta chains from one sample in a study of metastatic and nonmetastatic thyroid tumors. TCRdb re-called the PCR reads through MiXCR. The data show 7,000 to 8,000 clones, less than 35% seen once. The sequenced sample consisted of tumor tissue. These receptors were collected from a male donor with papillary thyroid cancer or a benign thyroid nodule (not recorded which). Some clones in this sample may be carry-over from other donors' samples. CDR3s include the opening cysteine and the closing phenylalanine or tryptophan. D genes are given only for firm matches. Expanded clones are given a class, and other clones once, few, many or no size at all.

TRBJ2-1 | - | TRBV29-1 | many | CSVDLPSRLNNEQFF | TGCAGCGTTGACCTCCCATCTAGACTGAACAATGAGCAGTTCTTC
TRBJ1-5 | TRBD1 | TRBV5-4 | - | CASSLKARGPDQPQHF | TGTGCCAGCAGCTTGAAGGCCAGGGGGCCTGATCAGCCCCAGCATTTT
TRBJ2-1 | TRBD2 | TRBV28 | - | CASSLGSGKNNEQFF | TGTGCCAGCAGTTTGGGTAGCGGGAAGAACAATGAGCAGTTCTTC
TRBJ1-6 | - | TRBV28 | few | CASSTGQINNSPLHF | TGTGCCAGCAGCACCGGACAGATTAATAATTCACCCCTCCACTTT
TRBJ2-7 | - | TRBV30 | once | CAWSIGLVGPYDEQYF | TGTGCCTGGAGTATAGGGCTAGTAGGGCCCTATGACGAGCAGTACTTC
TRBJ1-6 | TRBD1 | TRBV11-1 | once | CASSRGSGQGYNNSPLHF | TGTGCCAGCAGTCGCGGATCGGGACAGGGGTACAATAATTCACCCCTCCACTTT
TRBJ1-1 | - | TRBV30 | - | CAWSVSRDTEAFF | TGTGCCTGGAGTGTATCTCGGGACACTGAAGCTTTCTTT
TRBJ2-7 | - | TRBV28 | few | CASRGLVYEQYF | TGTGCCAGCAGGGGGCTCGTCTACGAGCAGTACTTC
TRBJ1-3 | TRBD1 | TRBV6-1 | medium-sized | CASSEMRGTGGNTIYF | TGTGCCAGCAGTGAAATGAGAGGGACAGGGGGGAACACCATATATTTT
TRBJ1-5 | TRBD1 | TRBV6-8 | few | CASSYQGTGVNQPQHF | TGTGCCAGCAGTTACCAAGGGACAGGGGTAAATCAGCCCCAGCATTTT
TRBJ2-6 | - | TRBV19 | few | CASSIAPGANVLTF | TGTGCCAGTAGTATAGCCCCTGGGGCCAACGTCCTGACTTTC
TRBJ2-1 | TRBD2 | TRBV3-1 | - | CASSQGPSGSSGQFF | TGTGCCAGCAGCCAAGGTCCTAGCGGGAGTTCTGGGCAGTTCTTC
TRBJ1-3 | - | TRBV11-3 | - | CASSLAASSGNTIYF | TGTGCCAGCAGCTTAGCAGCCTCCTCTGGAAACACCATATATTTT
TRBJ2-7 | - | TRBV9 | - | CASSVEGTRGYEQYF | TGTGCCAGCAGCGTAGAAGGGACTCGGGGCTACGAGCAGTACTTC
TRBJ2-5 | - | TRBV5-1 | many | CASSRSSGIGKETQYF | TGCGCCAGCAGCCGGAGCTCAGGGATTGGGAAAGAGACCCAGTACTTC
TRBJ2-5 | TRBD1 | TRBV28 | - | CASSRGQGRAETQYF | TGTGCCAGCAGCAGAGGACAGGGGAGGGCAGAGACCCAGTACTTC
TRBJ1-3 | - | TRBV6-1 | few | CASSPSRPGNTIYF | TGTGCCAGCAGTCCCTCTAGGCCCGGAAACACCATATATTTT
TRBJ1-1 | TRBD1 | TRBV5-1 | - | CASSFLTGGNTEAFF | TGCGCCAGCAGCTTCCTGACAGGGGGCAACACTGAAGCTTTCTTT
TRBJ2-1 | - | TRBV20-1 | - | CSAREPLPLNPALEQFF | TGCAGTGCTAGAGAGCCCCTCCCACTTAATCCGGCGTTAGAGCAGTTCTTC
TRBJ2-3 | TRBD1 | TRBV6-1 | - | CASSGPGTVNTDTQYF | TGTGCCAGCAGTGGACCCGGGACAGTCAACACAGATACGCAGTATTTT
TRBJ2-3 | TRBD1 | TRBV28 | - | CASSSTGTGRTDTQYF | TGTGCCAGCAGTTCTACCGGGACAGGGCGCACAGATACGCAGTATTTT
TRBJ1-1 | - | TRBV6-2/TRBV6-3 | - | CASSYSRDTEAFF | TGTGCCAGCAGTTACTCGAGGGATACTGAAGCTTTCTTT
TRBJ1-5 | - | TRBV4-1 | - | CASSQDYGYSMPQHF | TGCGCCAGCAGCCAAGATTACGGGTACTCGATGCCCCAGCATTTT
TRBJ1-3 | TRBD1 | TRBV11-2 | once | CASSLLGQGVGTIYF | TGTGCCAGCAGCTTGTTAGGACAGGGGGTCGGCACCATATATTTT
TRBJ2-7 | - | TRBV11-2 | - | CASSLLGESDEQYF | TGTGCCAGCAGCCTCCTGGGGGAGTCGGACGAGCAGTACTTC
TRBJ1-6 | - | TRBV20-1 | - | CSAREIRDQVSPLHF | TGCAGTGCTAGAGAGATAAGGGATCAAGTCTCACCCCTCCACTTT
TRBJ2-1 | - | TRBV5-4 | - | CASSLSGRLYSYNEQFF | TGTGCCAGCAGCTTGTCGGGCAGACTTTATTCCTACAATGAGCAGTTCTTC
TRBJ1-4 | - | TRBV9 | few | CASSEGGLSNEKLFF | TGTGCCAGCAGCGAAGGTGGGCTTTCGAATGAAAAACTGTTTTTT
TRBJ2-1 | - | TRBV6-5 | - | CASSYSGRDEQFF | TGTGCCAGCAGTTACTCAGGGCGGGATGAGCAGTTCTTC
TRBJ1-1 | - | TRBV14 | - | CASSQSIGTEAFF | TGTGCCAGCAGCCAATCGATAGGCACTGAAGCTTTCTTT
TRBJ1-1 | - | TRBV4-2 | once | CASSHVQGNTEAFF | TGTGCCAGCAGCCATGTGCAGGGAAACACTGAAGCTTTCTTT
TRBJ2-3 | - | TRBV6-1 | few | CASSPISGDTQYF | TGTGCCAGCAGTCCCATCAGCGGAGATACGCAGTATTTT
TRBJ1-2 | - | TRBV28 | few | CASSSQGRDYGYTF | TGTGCCAGCAGTTCACAGGGAAGGGACTATGGCTACACCTTC
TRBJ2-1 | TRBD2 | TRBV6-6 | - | CASSYSSGSSGSLDEQFF | TGTGCCAGCAGTTACTCATCAGGAAGTAGCGGGAGTTTGGATGAGCAGTTCTTC
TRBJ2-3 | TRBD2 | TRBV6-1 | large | CASSILAGGTDTQYF | TGTGCCAGCAGCATACTAGCGGGGGGCACAGATACGCAGTATTTT
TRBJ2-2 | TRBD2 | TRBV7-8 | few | CASSLPSGVNIAGELFF | TGTGCCAGCAGCTTACCTAGCGGGGTGAATATCGCCGGGGAGCTGTTTTTT
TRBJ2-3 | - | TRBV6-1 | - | CAIGRWGGGGLDTQYF | TGTGCCATTGGCCGTTGGGGTGGTGGGGGGTTGGATACGCAGTATTTT
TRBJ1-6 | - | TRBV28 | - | CASGVQGKNSPLHF | TGTGCCAGCGGAGTACAGGGTAAAAATTCACCCCTCCACTTT
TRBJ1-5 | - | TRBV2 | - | CASSWQGGSNQPQRF | TGTGCCAGCAGTTGGCAGGGTGGGAGCAATCAGCCGCAGCGTTTT
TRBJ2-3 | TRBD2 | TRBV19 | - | CASSRVATSGLSTDTQYF | TGTGCCAGTAGTAGGGTCGCAACTAGCGGGCTGAGCACAGATACGCAGTATTTT
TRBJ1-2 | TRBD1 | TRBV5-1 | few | CASRGGTVNYGYTF | TGCGCCAGCAGAGGAGGGACAGTAAACTATGGCTACACCTTC